This is a list of T cell receptor beta chains from one sample in a study of cytomegalovirus exposure and HLA in healthy donors. The repertoire was sequenced with immunoSEQ multiplex PCR; TCRdb's copy has only in-frame clones and lacks some. The profile shows about 120,000 clones, around three quarters of them singletons. The sequenced sample consisted of PBMCs. These receptors were obtained from a female donor in good health and CMV-seronegative. Each CDR3 is given with its conserved first and last residue. A D gene is named only where the DNA matches it firmly. The listing skips clone size in some rows; elsewhere it reads once, few, many or a size class.

.	.	TRBV9	TRBJ2-5	CASSVDGTDQETQYF	TGTGCCAGCAGCGTAGACGGTACAGACCAAGAGACCCAGTACTTC
.	TRBD2	TRBV11-2	TRBJ2-7	CASSLTGRAHEQYF	TGTGCCAGCAGCCTAACCGGGAGGGCCCACGAGCAGTACTTC
once	.	TRBV5-1	TRBJ1-4	CASSLGGGSNEKLFF	TGCGCCAGCAGCTTGGGCGGAGGGAGTAATGAAAAACTGTTTTTT
.	TRBD1	TRBV2	TRBJ1-2	CASSELRQGRGGYTF	TGTGCCAGCAGTGAACTGAGACAGGGGAGGGGAGGCTACACCTTC
few	TRBD2	TRBV11-2	TRBJ2-5	CASSLIRGVQETQYF	TGTGCCAGCAGCTTAATTCGGGGGGTTCAAGAGACCCAGTACTTC
.	.	TRBV14	TRBJ2-7	CASSPANQGLLSYEQYF	TGTGCCAGCAGCCCCGCCAATCAGGGTTTACTATCCTACGAGCAGTACTTC
once	.	TRBV9	TRBJ1-3	CASSATQGPGNTIYF	TGTGCCAGCAGCGCGACCCAGGGTCCTGGAAACACCATATATTTT
once	.	TRBV30	TRBJ2-5	CAWSVWQGGHQETQYF	TGTGCCTGGAGTGTTTGGCAGGGTGGTCACCAAGAGACCCAGTACTTC
.	TRBD2	TRBV5-1	TRBJ2-1	CASSTDSGYDEQFF	TGCGCCAGCAGCACCGATAGCGGGTACGATGAGCAGTTCTTC
.	.	TRBV14	TRBJ1-6	CASSHPSSGLAPLHF	TGTGCCAGCAGCCACCCTAGCTCAGGTCTTGCACCCCTCCACTTT
.	.	TRBV30	TRBJ2-7	CAWSHGGGPYEQYF	TGTGCCTGGAGTCATGGGGGAGGTCCCTACGAGCAGTACTTC
.	TRBD2	TRBV2	TRBJ2-3	CASSASSGLTDTQYF	TGTGCCAGCAGTGCCTCTAGCGGACTCACAGATACGCAGTATTTT
.	TRBD1	TRBV5-6	TRBJ2-5	CASSSAGQGTETQYF	TGTGCCAGCAGCTCGGCGGGACAGGGGACCGAGACCCAGTACTTC
.	TRBD2	TRBV2	TRBJ2-1	CASSAGGGISEQFF	TGTGCCAGCAGTGCGGGAGGGGGTATAAGTGAGCAGTTCTTC
once	TRBD2	TRBV7-8	TRBJ2-7	CASSNPTSRSYEQYF	TGTGCCAGCTCCAACCCGACTAGCCGATCCTACGAGCAGTACTTC
.	.	TRBV4-2	TRBJ2-7	CASSHRGYEQYF	TGTGCCAGCAGCCACCGGGGCTACGAGCAGTACTTC
.	.	TRBV4-2	TRBJ1-1	CASSQAGNTEAFF	TGTGCCAGCAGCCAAGCCGGGAACACTGAAGCTTTCTTT
.	.	TRBV5-4	TRBJ1-1	CASSLRRDNTEAFF	TGTGCCAGCAGCTTGAGGCGGGATAACACTGAAGCTTTCTTT
.	TRBD1	TRBV5-4	TRBJ2-3	CASSFGTGGAVGTDTQYF	TGTGCCAGCAGCTTCGGGACAGGGGGCGCGGTAGGCACAGATACGCAGTATTTT
.	.	TRBV18	TRBJ1-1	CASSPEGTGEAFF	TGTGCCAGCTCACCGGAGGGAACTGGCGAAGCTTTCTTT
few	TRBD2	TRBV6-1	TRBJ2-3	CASSELAGGPDTQYF	TGTGCCAGCAGTGAACTAGCGGGGGGGCCAGATACGCAGTATTTT
.	TRBD1	TRBV10-3	TRBJ2-7	CAISAQGAEAQYF	TGTGCCATCAGTGCCCAGGGGGCTGAGGCGCAGTACTTC
few	TRBD1	TRBV5-4	TRBJ1-2	CASSRTGPAYGYTF	TGTGCCAGCAGCCGGACAGGGCCGGCCTATGGCTACACCTTC
.	.	TRBV7-2	TRBJ2-5	CASSRSGAETQYF	TGTGCCAGCAGCCGGAGCGGTGCAGAGACCCAGTACTTC
.	TRBD1	TRBV18	TRBJ1-2	CASSLPGTDYGYTF	TGTGCCAGCTCACTACCGGGGACAGACTATGGCTACACCTTC
.	TRBD2	TRBV4-3	TRBJ2-1	CASSQEEAGGLYEQFF	TGCGCCAGCAGCCAAGAAGAAGCGGGGGGGCTTTATGAGCAGTTCTTC
.	.	TRBV9	TRBJ1-3	CASSGGALSGNTIYF	TGTGCCAGTTCGGGGGGGGCGTTATCTGGAAACACCATATATTTT
.	.	TRBV6-5	TRBJ2-3	CASRNGQSSTDTQYF	TGTGCCAGCCGAAATGGACAGTCTAGCACAGATACGCAGTATTTT
.	.	TRBV5-1	TRBJ2-3	CASSLDPGVSTDTQYF	TGCGCCAGCAGCTTGGATCCAGGTGTTAGCACAGATACGCAGTATTTT
.	TRBD2	TRBV4-1	TRBJ2-7	CASSQGTSGDSYEQYF	TGCGCCAGCAGCCAAGGGACTAGCGGGGACTCCTACGAGCAGTACTTC
.	TRBD1	TRBV10-2	TRBJ2-1	CASNLQGANEQFF	TGCGCCAGCAACCTCCAGGGGGCCAATGAGCAGTTCTTC
.	TRBD2	TRBV18	TRBJ2-2	CASSPGLSGTGELFF	TGTGCCAGCTCACCGGGACTATCGGGCACCGGGGAGCTGTTTTTT
.	.	TRBV4-3	TRBJ1-4	CASSQESRAGEKLFF	TGCGCCAGCAGCCAAGAGTCCAGGGCTGGTGAAAAACTGTTTTTT
once	.	TRBV11-2	TRBJ1-2	CASSLAGRLSYTF	TGTGCCAGCAGCTTAGCAGGGAGGTTAAGCTACACCTTC
.	TRBD1	TRBV7-8	TRBJ1-4	CASSSSHRGNNEKLFF	TGTGCCAGCAGCTCTAGCCACAGGGGAAATAATGAAAAACTGTTTTTT
.	.	TRBV5-1	TRBJ2-1	CASSLVGGQVYNEQFF	TGCGCCAGCAGCTTGGTCGGTGGGCAGGTCTACAATGAGCAGTTCTTC
once	TRBD2	TRBV6-1	TRBJ2-7	CASVAGGSSYEQYF	TGTGCCAGCGTTGCGGGGGGGAGCTCCTACGAGCAGTACTTC
.	.	TRBV6-6	TRBJ1-4	CASRKMEEKLFF	TGTGCCAGCAGAAAGATGGAGGAAAAACTGTTTTTT
.	.	TRBV19	TRBJ2-5	CASSPSTETQYF	TGTGCCAGTAGTCCCTCTACGGAGACCCAGTACTTC
.	TRBD1	TRBV13	TRBJ2-1	CASSTRTGHYNEQFF	TGTGCCAGCAGCACCCGGACAGGGCACTACAATGAGCAGTTCTTC
.	.	TRBV7-2	TRBJ2-3	CASSFQSTDTQYF	TGTGCCAGCAGCTTCCAGAGCACAGATACGCAGTATTTT
.	.	TRBV5-6	TRBJ2-1	CASSFAGVRNNEQFF	TGTGCCAGCAGCTTCGCAGGGGTTCGAAACAATGAGCAGTTCTTC
.	.	TRBV15	TRBJ1-6	CATSARPFGETPNSPLHF	TGTGCCACCAGCGCCCGCCCCTTCGGGGAAACGCCAAATTCGCCCCTCCACTTT
.	.	TRBV5-1	TRBJ2-2	CASSPTRGYGTGELFF	TGCGCCAGCAGCCCGACAAGAGGGTACGGCACCGGGGAGCTGTTTTTT
.	.	TRBV18	TRBJ1-3	CASSPGMDGGIGNTIYF	TGTGCCAGCTCACCCGGAATGGATGGAGGAATCGGAAACACCATATATTTT
.	.	TRBV15	TRBJ2-7	CATSRDTQTEQYF	TGTGCCACCAGCAGGGACACCCAAACTGAGCAGTACTTC
.	TRBD1	TRBV5-4	TRBJ1-2	CASSTGDRGRYGYTF	TGTGCCAGCAGCACTGGAGACAGGGGACGCTATGGCTACACCTTC
.	TRBD1	TRBV9	TRBJ2-2	CASSVEGQGNTGELFF	TGTGCCAGCAGCGTAGAGGGACAGGGAAACACCGGGGAGCTGTTTTTT
.	TRBD1	TRBV6-5	TRBJ1-3	CASSYQGANAGNTIYF	TGTGCCAGCAGTTACCAGGGGGCAAATGCTGGAAACACCATATATTTT
.	.	TRBV6-6	TRBJ1-2	CASSYSTPNYGYTF	TGTGCCAGCAGTTACTCAACTCCTAACTATGGCTACACCTTC
.	.	TRBV10-3	TRBJ1-2	CAIIQGGGGYTF	TGTGCCATCATTCAGGGTGGCGGTGGCTACACCTTC
.	TRBD2	TRBV9	TRBJ2-1	CASSPRSPSGLAGYNEQFF	TGTGCCAGCAGTCCCCGATCCCCCTCCGGGCTAGCGGGGTACAATGAGCAGTTCTTC
.	.	TRBV7-2	TRBJ1-2	CASSLTAGRRLNYGYTF	TGTGCCAGCAGCTTAACTGCCGGTAGGCGACTAAACTATGGCTACACCTTC